These T cell receptor beta chains were read from a single sample in a study of blood T cell repertoires in COVID-19. Data came from immunoSEQ multiplex PCR; TCRdb stores just in-frame clones and leaves some out. The data contain some 80,000 clones, about 88% of them singletons. Sequenced sample: peripheral blood. These TCRs come from a human donor in a cohort sampled during active COVID-19. CDR3s include the opening cysteine and the closing phenylalanine or tryptophan. D genes are given only for firm matches. A clone size is listed for some rows: how often the clone was seen (once, few, many), or a class if it is expanded.

size	V	J	D	DNA	CDR3
-	TRBV19	TRBJ2-2	-	TGCGCCAGTAGGAGGGAGACGAACACCGGGGAGCTGTTTTTT	CASRRETNTGELFF
-	TRBV5-8	TRBJ2-7	-	TGTGCCAGCAGCTTGGTTGGGGCCGGCTCCTACGAGCAGTACTTC	CASSLVGAGSYEQYF
few	TRBV2	TRBJ1-2	-	TGTGCCAGCAAGGTTGGCAGGGCTGATGGCTACACCTTC	CASKVGRADGYTF
-	TRBV27	TRBJ2-7	TRBD2	TGTGCCAGCAGCCACCACCCTCTAGCGGGAACCTACGAGCAGTACTTC	CASSHHPLAGTYEQYF
-	TRBV7-9	TRBJ2-5	-	TGTGCCAGCAGCTTATTAACGAGGCAAGAGACCCAGTACTTC	CASSLLTRQETQYF
few	TRBV7-2	TRBJ2-1	-	TGTGCCAGCAGCTCCTTTGCCGCTAGCGTTGGCCCTTACAATGAGCAGTTCTTC	CASSSFAASVGPYNEQFF
-	TRBV28	TRBJ2-4	-	TGTGCCAGCAGTTCTCGGGAACAAAACATTCAGTACTTC	CASSSREQNIQYF
-	TRBV28	TRBJ2-5	TRBD2	TGTGCCAGCAGTTTAACGACTAGCGGGGGGATCGAGACCCAGTACTTC	CASSLTTSGGIETQYF
-	TRBV4-3	TRBJ2-1	TRBD1	TGCGCCAGCAGCCAATCGGACAGGGGCAATGAGCAGTTCTTC	CASSQSDRGNEQFF
-	TRBV5-6	TRBJ1-2	-	TGTGCCAGCAGCGCCGACAGGTACTATGGCTACACCTTC	CASSADRYYGYTF
-	TRBV25-1	TRBJ2-1	TRBD1	TGTGCCAGCAGTGACTGGGGACAGGCCTACAATGAGCAGTTCTTC	CASSDWGQAYNEQFF
-	TRBV18	TRBJ1-2	-	TGTGCCAGCTCACCAAACGCCCGGGAATCCGGCTACACCTTC	CASSPNARESGYTF